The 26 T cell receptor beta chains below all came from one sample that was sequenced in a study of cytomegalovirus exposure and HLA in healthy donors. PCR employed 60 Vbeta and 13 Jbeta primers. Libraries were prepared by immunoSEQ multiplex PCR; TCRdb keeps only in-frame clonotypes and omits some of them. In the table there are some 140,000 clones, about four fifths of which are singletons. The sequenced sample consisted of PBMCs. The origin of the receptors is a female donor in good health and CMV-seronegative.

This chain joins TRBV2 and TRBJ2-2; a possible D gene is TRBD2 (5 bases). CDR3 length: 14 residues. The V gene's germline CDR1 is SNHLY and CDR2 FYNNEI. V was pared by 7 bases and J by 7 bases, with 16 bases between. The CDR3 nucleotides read TGTGCCAGCACCCCGGGGTCTACGGTCGGGGAGCTGTTTTTT. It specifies CASTPGSTVGELFF.

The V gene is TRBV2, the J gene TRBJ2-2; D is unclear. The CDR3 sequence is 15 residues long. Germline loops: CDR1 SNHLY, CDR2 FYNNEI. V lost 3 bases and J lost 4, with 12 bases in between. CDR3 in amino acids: CASSDTESVTGELFF. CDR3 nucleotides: TGTGCCAGCAGTGATACGGAGTCGGTCACCGGGGAGCTGTTTTTT.

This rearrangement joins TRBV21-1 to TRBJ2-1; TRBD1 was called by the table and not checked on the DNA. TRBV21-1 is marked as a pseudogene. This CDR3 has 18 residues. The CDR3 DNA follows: TGTGCCAGCACCCAGGGGGCGGAAGAGAGCGGTCCCTACAATGAGCAGTTCTTC. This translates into CASTQGAEESGPYNEQFF.

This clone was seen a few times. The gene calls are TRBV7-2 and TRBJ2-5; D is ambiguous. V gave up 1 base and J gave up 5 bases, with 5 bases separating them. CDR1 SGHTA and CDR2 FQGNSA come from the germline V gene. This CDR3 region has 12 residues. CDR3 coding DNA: TGTGCCAGCAGCTTAGACTCGGAGACCCAGTACTTC. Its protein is CASSLDSETQYF.

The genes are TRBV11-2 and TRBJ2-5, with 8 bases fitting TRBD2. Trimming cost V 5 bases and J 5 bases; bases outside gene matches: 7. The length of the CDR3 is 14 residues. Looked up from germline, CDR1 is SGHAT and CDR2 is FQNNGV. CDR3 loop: CASSRGGIRETQYF. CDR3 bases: TGTGCCAGCAGCCGCGGGGGGATTCGGGAGACCCAGTACTTC.

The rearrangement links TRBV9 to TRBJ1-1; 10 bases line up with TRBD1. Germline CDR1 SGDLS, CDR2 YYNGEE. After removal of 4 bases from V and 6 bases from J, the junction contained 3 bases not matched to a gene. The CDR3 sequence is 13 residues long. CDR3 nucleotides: TGTGCCAGCAGCATGGGACAGGGGTCTGAAGCTTTCTTT. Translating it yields CASSMGQGSEAFF.

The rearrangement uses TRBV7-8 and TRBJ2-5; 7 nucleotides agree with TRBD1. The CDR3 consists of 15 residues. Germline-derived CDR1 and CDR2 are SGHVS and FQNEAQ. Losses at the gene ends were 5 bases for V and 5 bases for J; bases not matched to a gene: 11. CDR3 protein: CASSLLTGIWETQYF. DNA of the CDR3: TGTGCCAGCAGCCTACTGACAGGGATATGGGAGACCCAGTACTTC.

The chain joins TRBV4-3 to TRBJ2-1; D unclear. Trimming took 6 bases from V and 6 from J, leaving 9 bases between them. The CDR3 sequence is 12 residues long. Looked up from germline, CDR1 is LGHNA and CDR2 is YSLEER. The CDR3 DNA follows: TGCGCCAGCAGTCGAAGCGTCAATGAGCAGTTCTTC. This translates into CASSRSVNEQFF.

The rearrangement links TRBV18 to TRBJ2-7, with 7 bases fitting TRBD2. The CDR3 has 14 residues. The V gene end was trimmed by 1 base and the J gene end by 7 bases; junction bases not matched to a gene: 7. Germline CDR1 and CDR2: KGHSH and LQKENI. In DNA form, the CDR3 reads TGTGCCAGCTCACCACGGGGAACTAGCGTTGAGCAGTACTTC. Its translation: CASSPRGTSVEQYF.

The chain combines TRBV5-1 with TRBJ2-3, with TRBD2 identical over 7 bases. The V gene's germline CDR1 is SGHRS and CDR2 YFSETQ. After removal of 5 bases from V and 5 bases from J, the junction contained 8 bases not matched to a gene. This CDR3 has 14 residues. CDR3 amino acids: CASRQGGSVDTQYF. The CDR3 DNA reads TGCGCCAGCAGGCAGGGAGGGTCGGTAGATACGCAGTATTTT.

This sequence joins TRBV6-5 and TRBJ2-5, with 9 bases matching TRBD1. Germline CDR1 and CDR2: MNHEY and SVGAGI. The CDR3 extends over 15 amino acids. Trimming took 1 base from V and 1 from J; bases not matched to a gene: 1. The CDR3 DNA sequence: TGTGCCAGCAGTTACTTACAGGGGGCCCAAGAGACCCAGTACTTC. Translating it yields CASSYLQGAQETQYF.

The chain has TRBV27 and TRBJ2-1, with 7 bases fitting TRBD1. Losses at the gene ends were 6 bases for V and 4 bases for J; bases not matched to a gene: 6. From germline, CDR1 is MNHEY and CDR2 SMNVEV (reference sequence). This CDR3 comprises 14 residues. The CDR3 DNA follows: TGTGCCAGCAGGGGGGACAGTCTATACAATGAGCAGTTCTTC. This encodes CASRGDSLYNEQFF.

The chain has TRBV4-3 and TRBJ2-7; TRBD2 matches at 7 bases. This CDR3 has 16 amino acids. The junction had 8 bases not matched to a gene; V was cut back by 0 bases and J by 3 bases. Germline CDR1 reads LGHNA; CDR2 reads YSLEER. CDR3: CASSQEWGEGRYEQYF. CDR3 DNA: TGCGCCAGCAGCCAAGAATGGGGGGAGGGCCGCTACGAGCAGTACTTC.

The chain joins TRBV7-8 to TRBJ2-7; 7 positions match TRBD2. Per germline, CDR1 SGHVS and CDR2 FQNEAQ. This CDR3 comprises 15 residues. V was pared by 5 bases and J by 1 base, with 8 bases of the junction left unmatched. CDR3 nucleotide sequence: TGTGCCAGCAGCCCCCAGCGGGGCGAGTCCTACGAGCAGTACTTC. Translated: CASSPQRGESYEQYF.

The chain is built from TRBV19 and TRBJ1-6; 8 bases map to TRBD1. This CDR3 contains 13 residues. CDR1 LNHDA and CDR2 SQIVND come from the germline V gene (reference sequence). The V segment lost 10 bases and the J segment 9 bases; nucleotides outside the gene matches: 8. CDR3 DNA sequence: TGTGCCACCTCCGGACAGGGAACTTCACCCCTCCACTTT. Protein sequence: CATSGQGTSPLHF.

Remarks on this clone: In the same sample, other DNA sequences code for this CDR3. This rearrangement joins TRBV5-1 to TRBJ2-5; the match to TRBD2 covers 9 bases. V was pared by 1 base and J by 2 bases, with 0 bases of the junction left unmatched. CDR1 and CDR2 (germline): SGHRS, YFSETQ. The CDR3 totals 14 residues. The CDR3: CASSLTSGQETQYF. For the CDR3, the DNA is TGCGCCAGCAGCTTGACTAGCGGGCAAGAGACCCAGTACTTC.

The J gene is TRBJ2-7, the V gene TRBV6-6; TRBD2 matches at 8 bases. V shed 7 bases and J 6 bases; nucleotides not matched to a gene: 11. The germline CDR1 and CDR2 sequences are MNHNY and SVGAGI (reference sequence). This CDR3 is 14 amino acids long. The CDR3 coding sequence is TGTGCCAGCAACCCACGGGAGGGTTCGGGCGAGCAGTACTTC. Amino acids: CASNPREGSGEQYF.

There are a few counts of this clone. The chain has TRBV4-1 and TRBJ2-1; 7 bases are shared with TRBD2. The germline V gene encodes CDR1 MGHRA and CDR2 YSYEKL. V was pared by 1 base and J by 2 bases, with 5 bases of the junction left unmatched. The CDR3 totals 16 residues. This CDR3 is CASSQVGGGPYNEQFF. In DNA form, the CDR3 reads TGCGCCAGCAGCCAAGTAGGCGGGGGACCCTACAATGAGCAGTTCTTC.

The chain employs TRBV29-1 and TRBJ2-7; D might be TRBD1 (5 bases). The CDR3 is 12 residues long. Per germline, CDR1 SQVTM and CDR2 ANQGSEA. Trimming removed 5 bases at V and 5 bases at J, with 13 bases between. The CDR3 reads CSVRGDRNEQYF. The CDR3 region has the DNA TGCAGCGTTAGGGGTGACCGAAACGAGCAGTACTTC.

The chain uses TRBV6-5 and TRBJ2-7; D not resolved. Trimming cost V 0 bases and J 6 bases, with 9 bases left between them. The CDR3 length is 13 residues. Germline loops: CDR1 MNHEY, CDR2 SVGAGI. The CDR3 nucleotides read TGTGCCAGCAGTTACTCGAGTGAGGTCGAGCAGTACTTC. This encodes CASSYSSEVEQYF.

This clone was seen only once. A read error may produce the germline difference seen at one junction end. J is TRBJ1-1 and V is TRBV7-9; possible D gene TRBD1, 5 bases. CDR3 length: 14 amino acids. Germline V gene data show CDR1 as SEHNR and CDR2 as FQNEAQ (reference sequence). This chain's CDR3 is CSSSLRQMNTEAFF. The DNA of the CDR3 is TGTTCCAGCAGCTTAAGACAGATGAACACTGAAGCTTTCTTT.

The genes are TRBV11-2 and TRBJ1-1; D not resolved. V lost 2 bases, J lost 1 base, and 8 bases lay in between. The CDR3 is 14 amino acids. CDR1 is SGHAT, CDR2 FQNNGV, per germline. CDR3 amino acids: CASSLFRGNTEAFF. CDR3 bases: TGTGCCAGCAGCTTATTTCGGGGGAACACTGAAGCTTTCTTT.

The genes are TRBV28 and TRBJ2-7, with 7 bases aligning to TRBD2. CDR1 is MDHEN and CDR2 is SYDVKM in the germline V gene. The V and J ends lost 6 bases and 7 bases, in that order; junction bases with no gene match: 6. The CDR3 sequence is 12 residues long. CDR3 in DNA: TGTGCCAGCAGACGAGCGGGGAGGGAGCAGTACTTC. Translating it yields CASRRAGREQYF.

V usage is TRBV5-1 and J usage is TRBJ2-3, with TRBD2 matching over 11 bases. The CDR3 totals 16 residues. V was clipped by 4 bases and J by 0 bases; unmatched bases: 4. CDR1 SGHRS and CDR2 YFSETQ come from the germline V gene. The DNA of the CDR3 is TGCGCCAGCAGCCCGGGACTAGCGGTTAGCACAGATACGCAGTATTTT. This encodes CASSPGLAVSTDTQYF.

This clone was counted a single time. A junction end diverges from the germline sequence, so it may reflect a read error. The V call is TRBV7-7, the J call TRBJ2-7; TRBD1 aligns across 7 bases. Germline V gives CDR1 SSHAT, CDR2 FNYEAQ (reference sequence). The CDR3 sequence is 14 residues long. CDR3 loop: CASSVDRFSYEQYF. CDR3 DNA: TGTGCTAGCAGCGTGGACAGGTTTTCATACGAGCAGTACTTC.

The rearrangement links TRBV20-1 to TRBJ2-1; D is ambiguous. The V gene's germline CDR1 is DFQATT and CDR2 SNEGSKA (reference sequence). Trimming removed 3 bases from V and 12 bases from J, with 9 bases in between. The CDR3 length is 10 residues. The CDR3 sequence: CSARETLQFF. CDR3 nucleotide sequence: TGCAGTGCTAGGGAGACTTTGCAGTTCTTC.